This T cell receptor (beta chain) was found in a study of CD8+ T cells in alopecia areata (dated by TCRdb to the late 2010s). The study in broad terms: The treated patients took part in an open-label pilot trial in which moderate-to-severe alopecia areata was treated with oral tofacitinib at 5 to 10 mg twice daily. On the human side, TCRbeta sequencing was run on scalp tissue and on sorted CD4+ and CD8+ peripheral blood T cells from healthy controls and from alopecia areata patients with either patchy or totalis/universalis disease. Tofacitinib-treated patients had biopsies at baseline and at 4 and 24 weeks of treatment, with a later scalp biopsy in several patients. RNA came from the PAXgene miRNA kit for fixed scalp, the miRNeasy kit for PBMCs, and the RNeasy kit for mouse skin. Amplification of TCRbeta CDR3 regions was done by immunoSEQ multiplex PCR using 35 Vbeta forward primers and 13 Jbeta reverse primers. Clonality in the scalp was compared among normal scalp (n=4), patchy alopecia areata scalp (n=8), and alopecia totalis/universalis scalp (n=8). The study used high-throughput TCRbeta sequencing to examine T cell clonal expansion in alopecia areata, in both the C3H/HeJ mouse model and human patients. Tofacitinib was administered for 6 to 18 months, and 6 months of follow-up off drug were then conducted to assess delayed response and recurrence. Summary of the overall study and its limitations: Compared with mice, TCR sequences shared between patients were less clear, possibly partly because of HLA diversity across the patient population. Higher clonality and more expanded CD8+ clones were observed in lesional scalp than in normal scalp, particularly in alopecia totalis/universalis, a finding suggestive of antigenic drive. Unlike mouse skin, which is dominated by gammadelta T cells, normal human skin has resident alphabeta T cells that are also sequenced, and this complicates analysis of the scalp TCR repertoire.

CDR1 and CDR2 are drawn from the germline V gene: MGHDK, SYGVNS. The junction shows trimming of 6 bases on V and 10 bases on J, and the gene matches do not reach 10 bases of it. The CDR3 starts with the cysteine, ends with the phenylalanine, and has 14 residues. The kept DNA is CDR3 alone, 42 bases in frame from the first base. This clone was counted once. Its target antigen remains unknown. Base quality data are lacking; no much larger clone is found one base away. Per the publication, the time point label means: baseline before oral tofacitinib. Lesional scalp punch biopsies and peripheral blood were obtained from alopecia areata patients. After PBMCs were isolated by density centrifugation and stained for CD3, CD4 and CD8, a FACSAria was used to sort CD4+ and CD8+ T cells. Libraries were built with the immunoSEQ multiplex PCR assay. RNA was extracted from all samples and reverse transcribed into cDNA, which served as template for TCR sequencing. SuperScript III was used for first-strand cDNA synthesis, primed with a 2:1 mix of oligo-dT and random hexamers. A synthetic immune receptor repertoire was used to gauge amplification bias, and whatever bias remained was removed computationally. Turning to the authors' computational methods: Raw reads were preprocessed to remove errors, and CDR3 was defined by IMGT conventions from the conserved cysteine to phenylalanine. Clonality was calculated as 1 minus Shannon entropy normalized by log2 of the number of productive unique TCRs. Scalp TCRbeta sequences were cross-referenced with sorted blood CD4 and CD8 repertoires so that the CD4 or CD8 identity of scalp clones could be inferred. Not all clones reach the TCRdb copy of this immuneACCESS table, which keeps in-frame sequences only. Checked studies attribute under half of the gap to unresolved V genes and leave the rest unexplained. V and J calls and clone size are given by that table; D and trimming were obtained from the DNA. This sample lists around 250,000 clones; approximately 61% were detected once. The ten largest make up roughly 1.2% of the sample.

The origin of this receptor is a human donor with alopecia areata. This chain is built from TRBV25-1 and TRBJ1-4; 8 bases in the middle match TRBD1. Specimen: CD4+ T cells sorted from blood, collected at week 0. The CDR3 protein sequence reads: CASRPQGALRKLFF. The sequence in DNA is TGTGCCAGCAGACCCCAGGGGGCCTTGCGAAAACTGTTTTTT. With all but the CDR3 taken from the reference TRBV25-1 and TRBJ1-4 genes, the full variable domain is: EADIYQTPRYLVIGTGKKITLECSQTMGHDKMYWYQQDPGMELHLIHYSYGVNSTEKGDLSSESTVSRIRTEHFPLTLESARPSHTSQYLCASRPQGALRKLFFGSGTQLSVL.